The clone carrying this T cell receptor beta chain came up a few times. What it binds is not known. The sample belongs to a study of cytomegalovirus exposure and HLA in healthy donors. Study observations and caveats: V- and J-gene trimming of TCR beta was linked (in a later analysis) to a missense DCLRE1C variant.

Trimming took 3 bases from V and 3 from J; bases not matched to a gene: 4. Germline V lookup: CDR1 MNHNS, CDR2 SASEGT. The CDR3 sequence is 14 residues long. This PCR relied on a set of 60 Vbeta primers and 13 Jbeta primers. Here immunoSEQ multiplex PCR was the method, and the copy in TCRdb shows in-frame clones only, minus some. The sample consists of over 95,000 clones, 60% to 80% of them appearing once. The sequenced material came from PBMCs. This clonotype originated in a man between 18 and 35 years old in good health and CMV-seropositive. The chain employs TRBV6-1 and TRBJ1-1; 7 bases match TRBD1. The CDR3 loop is CASSDSQGYTEAFF. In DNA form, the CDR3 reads TGTGCCAGCAGTGATTCACAGGGGTACACTGAAGCTTTCTTT.